A selection of T cell receptor beta chains follows, all from one sample in a study of metastatic and nonmetastatic thyroid tumors. TCRdb reanalyzed the PCR reads with MiXCR. The sample records tens of thousands of clones, about 4.1% being singletons. The sample consisted of blood. These receptor sequences come from a female donor with papillary thyroid cancer or a benign thyroid nodule (not recorded which). Some clones in this sample may be carry-over from other donors' samples. The CDR3 runs from the conserved cysteine through the conserved F or W. Fields, in order: D gene, V gene, CDR3 protein. The D gene is left open where the match is weak.

d_call: .
v_call: TRBV2
cdr3_aa: CASSERVMNSPLHF

d_call: .
v_call: TRBV19
cdr3_aa: CASSIEGRTAFYNEQFF

d_call: .
v_call: TRBV28
cdr3_aa: CASILGARAYNEQFF

d_call: TRBD2
v_call: TRBV27
cdr3_aa: CASSPRPGLCVDTQYF

d_call: .
v_call: TRBV9
cdr3_aa: CASSAGGREAFF

d_call: .
v_call: TRBV15
cdr3_aa: CATSIAQINEQFF

d_call: TRBD2
v_call: TRBV6-1
cdr3_aa: CASSPSGTSPYEQYF

d_call: .
v_call: TRBV20-1
cdr3_aa: CGASQKGAWETQYF

d_call: TRBD2
v_call: TRBV11-2
cdr3_aa: CASSKLAGQLTDTQYF

d_call: TRBD2
v_call: TRBV5-5
cdr3_aa: CASSLGTSGSEQYF

d_call: TRBD1
v_call: TRBV7-8
cdr3_aa: CASSLYSRTGMNEAFF

d_call: .
v_call: TRBV12-3/TRBV12-4
cdr3_aa: CASSSTSWGSEQYF

d_call: .
v_call: TRBV12-3/TRBV12-4
cdr3_aa: CAGEERPYEQYF

d_call: .
v_call: TRBV25-1
cdr3_aa: CASSENFYEQFF

d_call: .
v_call: TRBV20-1
cdr3_aa: CSASRYLNTEAFF

d_call: .
v_call: TRBV11-3
cdr3_aa: CASSILYRSTTNEKLFF

d_call: TRBD2
v_call: TRBV7-6
cdr3_aa: CASSLAGGPWGEQFF

d_call: TRBD1
v_call: TRBV9
cdr3_aa: CASSQTGEDGYTF

d_call: TRBD2
v_call: TRBV9
cdr3_aa: CASSPGLAGRSSYNEQFF

d_call: TRBD2
v_call: TRBV10-3
cdr3_aa: CAISESAGGYEQFF

d_call: .
v_call: TRBV3-1
cdr3_aa: CASSQGNLNTQYF

d_call: .
v_call: TRBV30
cdr3_aa: CAWSVNEQFF

d_call: .
v_call: TRBV2
cdr3_aa: CASSEASFEQYF

d_call: TRBD1
v_call: TRBV12-3/TRBV12-4
cdr3_aa: CASSEDRVFYEHYF

d_call: .
v_call: TRBV20-1
cdr3_aa: CSAIDAVTAYEQYF

d_call: TRBD2
v_call: TRBV11-2
cdr3_aa: CASSATAAGDPFF

d_call: .
v_call: TRBV30
cdr3_aa: CAWDSGRSSYTF

d_call: TRBD2
v_call: TRBV6-2/TRBV6-3
cdr3_aa: CASSYTKTSGSYEQYF

d_call: .
v_call: TRBV24-1
cdr3_aa: CATSDRTGSTQYF

d_call: TRBD1
v_call: TRBV20-1
cdr3_aa: CSAQGTGDYNSPLHF

d_call: .
v_call: TRBV7-9
cdr3_aa: CASSPNLGFASYEQYF

d_call: .
v_call: TRBV30
cdr3_aa: CAWSGHNLLVEQYF

d_call: .
v_call: TRBV6-1
cdr3_aa: CASEGSSYEQYF

d_call: .
v_call: TRBV18
cdr3_aa: CASSPDSPKGYTF

d_call: .
v_call: TRBV4-1
cdr3_aa: CASSQVLLNTEAFF

d_call: .
v_call: TRBV28
cdr3_aa: CASSTGQINNSPLHF

d_call: TRBD1
v_call: TRBV7-9
cdr3_aa: CASSPQGAHQETQYF

d_call: .
v_call: TRBV7-8
cdr3_aa: CASSLAGFSYEQYF

d_call: TRBD1
v_call: TRBV15
cdr3_aa: CATSSLDPKDRGTEAFF

d_call: TRBD2
v_call: TRBV7-9
cdr3_aa: CASSLRGAYEQYF

d_call: .
v_call: TRBV27
cdr3_aa: CASIGWASNTGELFF

d_call: .
v_call: TRBV27
cdr3_aa: CASNPGPSNQPQHF

d_call: .
v_call: TRBV19
cdr3_aa: CVSSIGSRQETQYF

d_call: .
v_call: TRBV6-4
cdr3_aa: CASSERVTDTQYF

d_call: .
v_call: TRBV6-2/TRBV6-3
cdr3_aa: CASSSPPTEAFF

d_call: .
v_call: TRBV2
cdr3_aa: CAGRFETGTPAFF